This T cell receptor (beta chain) originates from a study of blood T cell repertoires in COVID-19. This CDR3 spans 17 amino acids. CDR1 and CDR2 (germline): SGHDT, YYEEEE. Trimming removed 0 bases from V and 6 bases from J; junction bases left unmatched: 4. Profiled with immunoSEQ multiplex PCR; TCRdb holds only in-frame clones, not every one. The sample lists roughly 59,000 clones; roughly 80% were seen once. The chain recombines TRBV5-6 with TRBJ2-2; 14 nucleotides agree with TRBD2. The sample comprised peripheral blood. This TCR was recovered from a human donor in a cohort sampled during active COVID-19. This CDR3 reads CASSLAGTSGSAGELFF. The DNA of the CDR3 is TGTGCCAGCAGCTTGGCCGGGACTAGCGGGAGTGCCGGGGAGCTGTTTTTT.